A single sample is the source of the 22 T cell receptor beta chains below, sequenced in a study of beta chain features in type 1 diabetes. Regarding the study as a whole: For Type 1 diabetes patients, all four CD4+ subsets carried TCRB CDR3s that were moderately but significantly shorter.

These receptors have no identified antigens. Sequenced material consisted of expressed TCRB transcripts (all of the isolated RNA was reverse transcribed). Libraries were prepared by immunoSEQ multiplex PCR; TCRdb keeps only in-frame clonotypes and omits some of them. This sample carries about 340,000 clones, 7% to 10% of them seen once, and the ten largest clones take over 0.95%. Material: central memory CD4+ T cells from blood. Receptors originate from a man between 25 and 39 years old with type 1 diabetes.

This clone was counted many times. This sequence joins TRBV19 and TRBJ2-5; 7 bases fit TRBD2. V was pared by 6 bases and J by 3 bases, with 4 bases of the junction left unmatched. The CDR3 length is 13 residues. Per germline, CDR1 LNHDA and CDR2 SQIVND (reference sequence). The CDR3 DNA reads TGTGCCAGTAGGCGCCTAGCGGAAGAGACCCAGTACTTC. As protein: CASRRLAEETQYF.

The table lists this clone with a few counts. This chain joins TRBV7-9 and TRBJ2-5; TRBD1 might be the D (6 bases). V dropped 1 base and J dropped 1 base, with 10 bases sitting between them. Germline CDR1 reads SEHNR; CDR2 reads FQNEAQ (reference sequence). This CDR3 has 15 amino acids. CDR3 region: CASSLGPGAQETQYF. As DNA, the CDR3 is TGTGCCAGCAGCTTAGGTCCAGGGGCCCAAGAGACCCAGTACTTC.

This clone was observed a handful of times. The chain uses TRBV9 and TRBJ1-1; no reliable D call. Germline CDR1 and CDR2: SGDLS and YYNGEE. The CDR3 totals 14 residues. V shed 0 bases and J shed 0 bases, with 6 bases lying between them. The CDR3 is CASSVGLMNTEAFF. CDR3 DNA: TGTGCCAGCAGCGTAGGCCTGATGAACACTGAAGCTTTCTTT.

V gene TRBV20-1 combines with J gene TRBJ2-1; D may be TRBD2 (7 bases). Germline-derived CDR1 and CDR2 are DFQATT and SNEGSKA (reference sequence). CDR3 size: 11 residues. The germline V and J ends were trimmed by 6 bases and 10 bases, with 13 bases remaining between them. The DNA for the CDR3 is TGCAGTGCCTTAAAGGGGGGGGAGCAGTTCTTC. Its translation is CSALKGGEQFF.

The genes are TRBV4-3 and TRBJ2-3, with 7 nucleotides matching TRBD2. Germline V gene sequence: CDR1 LGHNA, CDR2 YSLEER. V gave up 3 bases and J gave up 1 base; unmatched junction bases: 7. This CDR3 has 16 residues. This chain's CDR3 is CASSHQTSSGTDTQYF. The DNA of the CDR3 is TGCGCCAGCAGCCACCAGACTAGCAGCGGCACAGATACGCAGTATTTT.

A few counts support this clone. This chain uses TRBV6-1 with TRBJ1-1; no definite D call. Germline values: CDR1 MNHNS, CDR2 SASEGT. V lost 5 bases, J lost 11 bases, and 6 bases lay in between. The length of the CDR3 is 9 residues. The CDR3 DNA sequence: TGTGCCAGCAGTAATGATGCTTTCTTT. Translated: CASSNDAFF.

This clone showed up just a few times. The chain joins TRBV30 to TRBJ2-1, with TRBD2 as a possible D gene (5 bases). Germline CDR1 is GTSNPN and CDR2 is SVGIG (reference sequence). Trimming removed 2 bases from V and 8 bases from J, with 19 bases in between. CDR3 size: 15 residues. CDR3 bases: TGTGCCTGGAGTACCGCGGGCTCCCCACGGGATGAGCAGTTCTTC. Translated: CAWSTAGSPRDEQFF. Complete variable domain (other parts from reference TRBV30 and TRBJ2-1): SQTIHQWPATLVQPVGSPLSLECTVEGTSNPNLYWYRQAAGRGLQLLFYSVGIGQISSEVPQNLSASRPQDRQFILSSKKLLLSDSGFYLCAWSTAGSPRDEQFFGPGTRLTVL.

This clone appeared a few times. This chain connects TRBV4-3 to TRBJ2-5, with 12 bases fitting TRBD1. The CDR3 consists of 16 residues. Germline values: CDR1 LGHNA, CDR2 YSLEER. J was trimmed by 4 bases and V by 4 bases; bases with no gene match: 7. Here the CDR3 reads CASSRQGQGAGETQYF. The CDR3 DNA is TGCGCCAGCAGCCGACAGGGACAGGGGGCCGGAGAGACCCAGTACTTC.

This clone was observed once. The rearrangement joins TRBV4-2 to TRBJ2-2, with 10 bases matching TRBD2. Germline V lookup: CDR1 LGHNA, CDR2 YNFKEQ. The CDR3 is made up of 17 amino acids. V shed 1 base, J shed 2 bases, and the junction held 4 bases outside the gene matches. The CDR3 DNA follows: TGTGCCAGCAGCCAAGTAGCGGGGGGTGTAAACACCGGGGAGCTGTTTTTT. Translation gives CASSQVAGGVNTGELFF.

The chain links TRBV10-3 to TRBJ2-7; TRBD2 might be the D (6 bases). Per germline, CDR1 ENHRY and CDR2 SYGVKD. Trimming took 2 bases from V and 6 from J, leaving 11 bases between them. The CDR3 spans 13 residues. CDR3 nucleotide sequence: TGTGCCATCAGTGAGGTAGGAGGGGTCGAGCAGTACTTC. It translates to CAISEVGGVEQYF.

The chain combines TRBV29-1 with TRBJ2-3, with TRBD1 matching 8 bases. After removal of 3 bases from V and 7 bases from J, the junction contained 6 bases not matched to a gene. CDR1 SQVTM and CDR2 ANQGSEA come from the germline V gene. The CDR3 runs to 13 residues. This CDR3 is CSVEGQELNTQYF. The DNA for the CDR3 is TGCAGCGTTGAGGGACAGGAATTAAATACGCAGTATTTT.

The chain joins TRBV9 to TRBJ1-1; D gene unclear. The length of the CDR3 is 14 residues. The V gene lost 4 bases and the J gene lost 4 bases, with 14 bases spanning the gap. Germline values: CDR1 SGDLS, CDR2 YYNGEE. CDR3 in amino acids: CASSPGEVSTEAFF. DNA for the CDR3: TGTGCCAGCAGCCCAGGAGAGGTCTCCACTGAAGCTTTCTTT.

This chain uses TRBV5-1 with TRBJ2-5; 10 nucleotides line up with TRBD2. Germline loops: CDR1 SGHRS, CDR2 YFSETQ. This CDR3 is built from 15 residues. The ends lost 2 bases at V and 5 bases at J; junction bases unmatched: 6. DNA of the CDR3: TGCGCCAGCAGCTTCCAGCGGGGGGGCCGGGAGACCCAGTACTTC. This sequence encodes CASSFQRGGRETQYF.

This CDR3 is CASSLWADRPGEQFF. The CDR3, as DNA: TGCGCCAGCAGCTTGTGGGCCGACAGGCCGGGGGAGCAGTTCTTC. J is TRBJ2-1 and V is TRBV5-1; weak D call: TRBD1 (6 bases). The CDR3 is made up of 15 amino acids. Germline CDR1 is SGHRS and CDR2 is YFSETQ. V was clipped by 1 base and J by 10 bases, with 18 bases between them.

The CDR3 reads CSVDQANEQFF. The CDR3 nucleotides read TGCAGCGTTGACCAAGCCAATGAGCAGTTCTTC. The V and J genes are TRBV29-1 and TRBJ2-1; no firm D call. Per germline, CDR1 SQVTM and CDR2 ANQGSEA. This CDR3 has 11 residues. Trimming took off 3 bases at V and 6 bases at J, with 6 bases between the two ends.

This clone was counted many times. The chain carries TRBV7-2 and TRBJ2-3; 8 bases map to TRBD2. The CDR3 spans 14 residues. V shed 4 bases, J shed 10 bases, and the junction held 10 bases outside the gene matches. The germline gives CDR1 SGHTA, CDR2 FQGNSA. CDR3 region: CASSSQGLAGSQYF. Here the CDR3 DNA reads TGTGCCAGCAGCTCGCAAGGACTAGCAGGCTCGCAGTATTTT.

This clone has a handful of counts. The V gene is TRBV6-5, the J gene TRBJ1-2, with D maybe TRBD1 (6 bases). V gave up 5 bases and J gave up 8 bases, with 15 bases separating them. The CDR3 totals 13 residues. From germline, CDR1 is MNHEY and CDR2 SVGAGI. Here the CDR3 DNA reads TGTGCCAGCAGTGCCCCAGGGGTAAGGGGCTACACCTTC. Its protein product is CASSAPGVRGYTF.

The rearrangement uses TRBV4-2 and TRBJ2-7; 8 bases align to TRBD2. V was pared by 0 bases and J by 5 bases, with 9 bases of the junction left unmatched. CDR1 LGHNA and CDR2 YNFKEQ come from the germline V gene. The length of the CDR3 is 16 residues. CDR3 sequence (DNA): TGTGCCAGCAGCCAAGATCCGGCGCGGGGGGCCGACGAGCAGTACTTC. Residues: CASSQDPARGADEQYF.

This clone was detected a few times. The chain has TRBV7-2 and TRBJ2-1; D is unresolved. Germline assignment: CDR1 SGHTA and CDR2 FQGNSA. This CDR3 has 14 amino acids. Trimming took 5 bases from V and 4 from J, leaving 12 bases between them. CDR3 nucleotides: TGTGCCAGCAGCCCCGTTGCGGATTACAATGAGCAGTTCTTC. Translated, it gives CASSPVADYNEQFF.

This chain joins TRBV4-1 and TRBJ1-6; D is undetermined. The CDR3 consists of 17 residues. Per germline, CDR1 MGHRA and CDR2 YSYEKL. V lost 0 bases and J lost 0, with 9 bases in between. The CDR3, as DNA: TGCGCCAGCAGCCAAGATTCCGGGAGCTCCTATAATTCACCCCTCCACTTT. This gives the protein CASSQDSGSSYNSPLHF.

This clone was detected a few times. The rearrangement joins TRBV11-2 to TRBJ1-2, with 7 bases aligning to TRBD1. CDR1 SGHAT and CDR2 FQNNGV come from the germline V gene. V trimming: 0 bases; J trimming: 6 bases; junction bases outside the gene matches: 1. The CDR3 totals 13 residues. The CDR3 loop is CASSLDRGNGYTF. DNA for the CDR3: TGTGCCAGCAGCTTAGACAGGGGGAATGGCTACACCTTC.

This clone was seen repeatedly, ten times or more. The chain links TRBV13 to TRBJ1-5; D perhaps matches TRBD1 (6 bases). Trimming pared 5 bases from V and 5 bases from J, leaving 16 bases between. Germline V lookup: CDR1 PRHDT, CDR2 FYEKMQ (reference sequence). This CDR3 has 15 amino acids. CDR3 in DNA: TGTGCCAGCAGCGGACAGCCTTTGGGGGATCAGCCCCAGCATTTT. Translated, it gives CASSGQPLGDQPQHF. The whole variable domain, filled in from reference TRBV13 and TRBJ1-5, reads AAGVIQSPRHLIKEKRETATLKCYPIPRHDTVYWYQQGPGQDPQFLISFYEKMQSDKGSIPDRFSAQQFSDYHSELNMSSLELGDSALYFCASSGQPLGDQPQHFGDGTRLSIL.